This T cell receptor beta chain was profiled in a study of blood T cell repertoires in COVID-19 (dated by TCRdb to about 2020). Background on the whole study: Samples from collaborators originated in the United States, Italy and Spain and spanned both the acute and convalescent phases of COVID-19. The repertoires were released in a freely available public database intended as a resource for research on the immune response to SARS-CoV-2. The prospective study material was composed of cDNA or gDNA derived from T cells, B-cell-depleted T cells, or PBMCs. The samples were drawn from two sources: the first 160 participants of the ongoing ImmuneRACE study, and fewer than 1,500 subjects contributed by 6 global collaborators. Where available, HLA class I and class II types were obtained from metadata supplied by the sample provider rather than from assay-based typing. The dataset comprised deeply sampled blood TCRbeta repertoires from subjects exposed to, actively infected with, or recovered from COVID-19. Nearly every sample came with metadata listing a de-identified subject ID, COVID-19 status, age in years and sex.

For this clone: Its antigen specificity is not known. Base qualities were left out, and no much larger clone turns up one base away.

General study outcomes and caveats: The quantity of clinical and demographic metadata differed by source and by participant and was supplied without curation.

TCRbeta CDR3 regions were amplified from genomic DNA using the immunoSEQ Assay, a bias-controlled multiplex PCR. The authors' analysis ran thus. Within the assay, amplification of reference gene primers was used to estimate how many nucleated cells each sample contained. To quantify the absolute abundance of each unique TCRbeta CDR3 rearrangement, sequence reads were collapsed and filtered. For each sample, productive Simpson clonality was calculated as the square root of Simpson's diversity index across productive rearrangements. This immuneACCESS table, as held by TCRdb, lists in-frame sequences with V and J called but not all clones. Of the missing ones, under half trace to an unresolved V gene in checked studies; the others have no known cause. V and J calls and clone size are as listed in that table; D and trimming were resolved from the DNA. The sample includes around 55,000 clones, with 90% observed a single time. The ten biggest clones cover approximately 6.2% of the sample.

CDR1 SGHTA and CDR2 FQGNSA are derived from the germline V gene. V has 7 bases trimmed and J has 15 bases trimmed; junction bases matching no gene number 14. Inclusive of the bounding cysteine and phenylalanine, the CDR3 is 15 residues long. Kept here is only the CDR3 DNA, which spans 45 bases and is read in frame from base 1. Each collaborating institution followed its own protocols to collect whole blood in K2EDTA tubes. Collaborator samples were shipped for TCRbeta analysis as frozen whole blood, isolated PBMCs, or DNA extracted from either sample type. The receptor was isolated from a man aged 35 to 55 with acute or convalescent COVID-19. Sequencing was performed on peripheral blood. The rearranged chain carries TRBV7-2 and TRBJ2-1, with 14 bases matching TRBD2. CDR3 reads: CASTPTRLAGGPLFF. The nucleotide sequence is TGTGCCAGCACCCCCACACGACTAGCGGGAGGGCCACTGTTCTTC.